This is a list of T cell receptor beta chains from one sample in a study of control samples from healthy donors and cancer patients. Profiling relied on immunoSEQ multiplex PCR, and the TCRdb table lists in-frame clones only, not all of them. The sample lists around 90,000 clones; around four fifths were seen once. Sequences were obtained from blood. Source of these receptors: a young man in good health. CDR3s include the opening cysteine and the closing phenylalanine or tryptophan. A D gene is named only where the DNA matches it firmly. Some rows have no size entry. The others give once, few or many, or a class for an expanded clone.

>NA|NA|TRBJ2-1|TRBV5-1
TGCGCCAGCAGCCTGGGACATACTGTCGATGAGCAGTTCTTC
CASSLGHTVDEQFF
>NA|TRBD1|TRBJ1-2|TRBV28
TGTGCCAGCAGTCCTACTTGGGGACAGGGACGAGCTAACTATGGCTACACCTTC
CASSPTWGQGRANYGYTF
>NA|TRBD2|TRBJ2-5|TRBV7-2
TGTGCCAGCAGCTTGGGACTAACCCGAGAGACCCAGTACTTC
CASSLGLTRETQYF
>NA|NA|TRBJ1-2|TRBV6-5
TGTGCCAGCAGTTACGGGACGGGTGGCTACACCTTC
CASSYGTGGYTF
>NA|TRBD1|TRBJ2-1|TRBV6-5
TGTGCCAGCAGACGACAGGGGGGGGGCAATGAGCAGTTCTTC
CASRRQGGGNEQFF
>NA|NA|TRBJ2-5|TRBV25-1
TGTGCCAGCACCGACCCTGGGTGGGAGACCCAGTACTTC
CASTDPGWETQYF
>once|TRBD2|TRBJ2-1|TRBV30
TGTGCCTGGAGTGTACGGCTAGCGGGGGGGCGGGAGCAGTTCTTC
CAWSVRLAGGREQFF
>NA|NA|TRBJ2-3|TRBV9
TGTGCCAGCAGCCCAGGAATCGGGGCTTCAGATACGCAGTATTTT
CASSPGIGASDTQYF
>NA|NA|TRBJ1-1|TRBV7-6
TGTGCCAGCAGCTCAGGGTCAGGGGCAAACACTGAAGCTTTCTTT
CASSSGSGANTEAFF
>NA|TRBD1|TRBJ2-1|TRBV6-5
TGTGCCAGCCGGACAGGGGGCTTTCGGAATGAGCAGTTCTTC
CASRTGGFRNEQFF
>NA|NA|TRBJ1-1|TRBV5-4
TGTGCCAGCAGCTTGGCGCCGGTCAACACTGAAGCTTTCTTT
CASSLAPVNTEAFF
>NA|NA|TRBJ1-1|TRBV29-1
TGCAGCGTTGAGAGCAGAGAACAGGAAGCTTTCTTT
CSVESREQEAFF
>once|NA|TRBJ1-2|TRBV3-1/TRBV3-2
TGTGCCAGCAGCCAGAGGCAGGGCTATGGCTACACCTTC
CASSQRQGYGYTF
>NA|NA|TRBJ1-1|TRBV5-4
TGTGCCAGCAGCTTGGGTTTGGGGGGGAACACTGAAGCTTTCTTT
CASSLGLGGNTEAFF
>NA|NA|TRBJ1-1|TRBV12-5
TGTGCTAGTGGTTCTATCCTTTCAGAGGGGGGGAACACTGAAGCTTTCTTT
CASGSILSEGGNTEAFF
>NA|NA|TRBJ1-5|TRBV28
TGTGCCAGCAGTCCTAGACTGATCAATCAGCCCCAGCATTTT
CASSPRLINQPQHF
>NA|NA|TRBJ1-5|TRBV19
TGTGCCAGTAGCACAGTATCCCTCACTGGGCCCCAGCATTTT
CASSTVSLTGPQHF
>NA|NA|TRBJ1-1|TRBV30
TGTGCCTGGAGTCGGGTGGGGAACACTGAAGCTTTCTTT
CAWSRVGNTEAFF
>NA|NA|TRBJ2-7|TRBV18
TGTGCCAGCTCACCGGCGGCAATGGGAAGGAGAGAGCAGTACTTC
CASSPAAMGRREQYF
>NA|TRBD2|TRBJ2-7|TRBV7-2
TGTGCCAGCAGCTTATCGGGGGGTGTCTACGAGCAGTACTTC
CASSLSGGVYEQYF
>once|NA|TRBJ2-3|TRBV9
TGTGCCAGCAGCGTCACGGACAGCACAGATACGCAGTATTTT
CASSVTDSTDTQYF
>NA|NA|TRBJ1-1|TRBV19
TGTGCCAGTAGTTATCTTAAATCTGTGCGGGGACTGAACACTGAAGCTTTCTTT
CASSYLKSVRGLNTEAFF
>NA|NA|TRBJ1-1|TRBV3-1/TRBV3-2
TGTGCCAGCAGCCGAATGAGAGGGAACACTGAAGCTTTCTTT
CASSRMRGNTEAFF
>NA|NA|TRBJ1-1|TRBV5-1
TGCGCCAGCAGCTTGGAGGCAGGTGGGGACACTGAAGCTTTCTTT
CASSLEAGGDTEAFF
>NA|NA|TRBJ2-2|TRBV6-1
TGTGCCAGCAGTGACAGGACCCCCGGGGAGCTGTTTTTT
CASSDRTPGELFF
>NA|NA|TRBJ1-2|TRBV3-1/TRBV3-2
TGTGCCAGCAGCCAAGCAGGGAGGCCCTATGGCTACACCTTC
CASSQAGRPYGYTF
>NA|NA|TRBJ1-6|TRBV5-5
TGTGCCAGCAGCTTGAGGTTGAGCTCCTATAATTCACCCCTCCACTTT
CASSLRLSSYNSPLHF
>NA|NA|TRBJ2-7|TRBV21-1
TGTGCCAGCAGCAAAGCCGGACAGTCCTACGAGCAGTACTTC
CASSKAGQSYEQYF
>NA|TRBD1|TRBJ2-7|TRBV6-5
TGTGCCAGCAGTTACCTCTTGGGACAGGGGGAGTCCGAGCAGTACTTC
CASSYLLGQGESEQYF
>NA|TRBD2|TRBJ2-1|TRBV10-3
TGTGCCATCAGTGAGCCAGTAGCGGGCAGAGTCTCCTACAATGAGCAGTTCTTC
CAISEPVAGRVSYNEQFF
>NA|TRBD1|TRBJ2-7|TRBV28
TGTGCCAGCAGTTATACCGGGACAGGGGTCGAGCAGTACTTC
CASSYTGTGVEQYF
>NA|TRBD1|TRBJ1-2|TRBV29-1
TGCAGCGTTGACAGGGGGGAAGGCTACACCTTC
CSVDRGEGYTF
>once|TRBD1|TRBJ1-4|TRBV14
TGTGCCAGCAGCCGTTTAACAGGGGAGGTGGGGGAAAAACTGTTTTTT
CASSRLTGEVGEKLFF
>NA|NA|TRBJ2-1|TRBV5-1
TGCGCCAGCAGCTTGGAGCTCATAAATGAGCAGTTCTTC
CASSLELINEQFF
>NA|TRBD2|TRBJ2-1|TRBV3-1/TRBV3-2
TGTGCCAGCAGCGTAGGGGCTAGCGGGGGGCCCTCAGAGCAGTTCTTC
CASSVGASGGPSEQFF
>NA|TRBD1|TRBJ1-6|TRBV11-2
TGTGCCAGCAGCCTAGGGGACAGCAGTTCACCCCTCCACTTT
CASSLGDSSSPLHF
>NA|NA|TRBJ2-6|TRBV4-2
TGTGCCAGCAGCCGCCTGACAGCGGCTGGCGGGGCCAACGTCCTGACTTTC
CASSRLTAAGGANVLTF
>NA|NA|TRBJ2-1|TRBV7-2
TGTGCCAGCAGCCGGACAACCCAAAGCTCCTACAATGAGCAGTTCTTC
CASSRTTQSSYNEQFF
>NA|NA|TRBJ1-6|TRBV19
TGTGCCAGTAGTATACAGGGCTCGGATTCACCCCTCCACTTT
CASSIQGSDSPLHF
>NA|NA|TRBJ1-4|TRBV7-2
TGTGCCAGCAGCTTGGGGGGGAATGAAAAACTGTTTTTT
CASSLGGNEKLFF
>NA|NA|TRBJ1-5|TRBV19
TGTGCCAGTAGTATTAAGACACATCAGCCCCAGCATTTT
CASSIKTHQPQHF
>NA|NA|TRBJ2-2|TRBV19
TGTGCCAGTAGTACCCGAAACACCGGGGAGCTGTTTTTT
CASSTRNTGELFF
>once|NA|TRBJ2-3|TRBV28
TGTGCCAGCAGTGAGCAGGACCCGGGTACAGATACGCAGTATTTT
CASSEQDPGTDTQYF
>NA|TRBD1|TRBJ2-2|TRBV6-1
TGTGCCAGCAGTGAAGGGGCCGATGCAGGGGGGCTGTTTTTT
CASSEGADAGGLFF
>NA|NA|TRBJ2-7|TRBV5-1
TGCGCCAGCAGCCACTGGCGAGGGGAGCAGTACTTC
CASSHWRGEQYF
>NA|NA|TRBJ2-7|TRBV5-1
TGCGCCGGGCCGAAGCAACAATCAACCTACGAGCAGTACTTC
CAGPKQQSTYEQYF
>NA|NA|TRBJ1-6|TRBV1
TGCACCAGCAGCCAAGATCCGCCGAGGGGTTCACCCCTCCACTTT
CTSSQDPPRGSPLHF
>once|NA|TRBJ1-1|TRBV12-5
TGTGCTAGTGGCCCCGGACAGATGAACACTGAAGCTTTCTTT
CASGPGQMNTEAFF
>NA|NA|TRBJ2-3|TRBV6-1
TGTGCCAGCAGTGAAGCGCTAGGGTTTAATACGCAGTATTTT
CASSEALGFNTQYF
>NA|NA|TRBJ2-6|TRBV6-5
TGTGCCGGACGGGCTGGGGCCAACGTCCTGACTTTC
CAGRAGANVLTF
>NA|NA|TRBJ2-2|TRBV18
TGTGCCAGCTCGGGCCGGAGGGAAACCGGGGAGCTGTTTTTT
CASSGRRETGELFF
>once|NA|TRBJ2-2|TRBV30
TGTGCCTGGAGTCGTGGGGAGCTGTTTTTT
CAWSRGELFF
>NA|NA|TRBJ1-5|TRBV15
TGTGCCACCAGCAGAGGGAGGGTTCAGCCCCAGCATTTT
CATSRGRVQPQHF
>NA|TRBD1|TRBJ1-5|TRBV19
TGTGCCACCAACACAGGGGGTAATCAGCCCCAGCATTTT
CATNTGGNQPQHF
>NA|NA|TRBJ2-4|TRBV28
TGTGCCAGCAGCGGGGCCTCCGTAGCCAAAAACATTCAGTACTTC
CASSGASVAKNIQYF